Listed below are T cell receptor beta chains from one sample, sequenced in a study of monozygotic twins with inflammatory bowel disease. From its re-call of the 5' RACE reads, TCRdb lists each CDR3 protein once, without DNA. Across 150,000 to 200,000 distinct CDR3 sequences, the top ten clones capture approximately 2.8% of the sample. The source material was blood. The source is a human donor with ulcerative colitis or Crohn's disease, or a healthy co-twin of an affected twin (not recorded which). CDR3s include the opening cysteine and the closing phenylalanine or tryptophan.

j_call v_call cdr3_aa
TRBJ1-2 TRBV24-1 CATSGGQDLPYGYTF
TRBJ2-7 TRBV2 CASSERGLGISEQYF
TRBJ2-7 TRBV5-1 CASSKYRESTYEQYF
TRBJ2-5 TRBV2 CASRLTSGRMETQYF
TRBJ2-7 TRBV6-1 CASSEVRTPTYEQYF
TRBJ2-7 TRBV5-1 CASSLGQVSMEQYF
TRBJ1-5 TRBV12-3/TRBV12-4 CASSLSRGSNQPQHF
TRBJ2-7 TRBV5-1 CASSPGLAGGSYEQYF
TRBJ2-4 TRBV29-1 CSVVGVAKNIQYF
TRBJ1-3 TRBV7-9 CASSPRGPSGNTIYF
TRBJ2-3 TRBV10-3 CAISEGLAGDFKSADTQYF
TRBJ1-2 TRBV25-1 CASSDSQKLMGLYGYTF
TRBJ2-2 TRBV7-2 CASSARTGVVGELFF
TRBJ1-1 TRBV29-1 CSVDSLSALNTEAFF
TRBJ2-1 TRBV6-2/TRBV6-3 CASSSHPGRAGDEQFF
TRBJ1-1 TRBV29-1 CSVLPGPTEAFF
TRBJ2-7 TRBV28 CASSLSGLAGAGSSYEQYF
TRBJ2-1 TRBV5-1 CASSVDSSYNEQFF
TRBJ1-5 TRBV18 CASSGSPGQGYNQPQHF
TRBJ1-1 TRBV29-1 CSVEDRLTEAFF
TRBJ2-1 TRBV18 CASSLFGTSGNEQFF
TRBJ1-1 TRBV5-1 CASSLLQGRETEAFF
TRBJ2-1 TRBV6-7 CASSYSGSSYNEQFF
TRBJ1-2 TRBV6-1 CATSETGETLYGYTF
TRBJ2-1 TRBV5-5 CASSLALGPYNEQFF
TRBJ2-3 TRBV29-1 CSVEVQGTDTQYF
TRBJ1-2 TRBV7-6 CASSPDVNYGYTF
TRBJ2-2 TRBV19 CASRAAENTGELFF
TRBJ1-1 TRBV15 CATSRLTTEAFF
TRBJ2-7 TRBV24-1 CATDRVAYEQYF
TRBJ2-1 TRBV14 CASSQDAQRIGYNEQFF